These 9 T cell receptor beta chains were sequenced from one sample in a study of beta chain features in type 1 diabetes. Isolated RNA was reverse transcribed in full, so expressed TCRB transcripts were sequenced. Produced via immunoSEQ multiplex PCR; TCRdb's table is partial and in-frame only. Of under 500,000 clones listed, about 30% were seen once; the top ten hold more than 0.055%. Sequenced: naive CD4+ T cells from blood. The receptors come from a man aged 18-30 years in good health.

The chain couples TRBV6-5 to TRBJ2-7, with TRBD1 matching 9 bases. The CDR3 is 14 residues long. The V gene's germline CDR1 is MNHEY and CDR2 SVGAGI. Trimming at V came to 2 bases and at J to 4 bases, leaving 3 bases not matched to a gene. Here the CDR3 reads CASSYRTGAYEQYF. CDR3 in DNA: TGTGCCAGCAGTTACCGGACAGGGGCGTACGAGCAGTACTTC.

This clone has a handful of counts. The genes are TRBV2 and TRBJ1-2, with 7 bases lining up with TRBD1. The CDR3 is made up of 14 amino acids. J lost 2 bases, V lost 7 bases, and 7 bases had no gene match. CDR1 and CDR2 (germline): SNHLY, FYNNEI. The CDR3 DNA reads as TGTGCCAGCACCGGAATGACAGGGAACTATGGCTACACCTTC. This gives the protein CASTGMTGNYGYTF.

This clone showed up just once. The genes are TRBV11-3 and TRBJ2-5, with 7 bases fitting TRBD2. This CDR3 spans 13 amino acids. With V trimmed by 1 base and J by 5 bases, 1 base remained unmatched. In germline, CDR1 is SGHNT, CDR2 YENEEA. The CDR3 region is CASSLAREETQYF. The CDR3 region has the DNA TGTGCCAGCAGCTTAGCGCGGGAGGAGACCCAGTACTTC.

V is TRBV28 and J is TRBJ2-1; D unclear. CDR3 length: 12 amino acids. Looked up from germline, CDR1 is MDHEN and CDR2 is SYDVKM. V was shortened by 2 bases and J by 4 bases, with 3 bases between the two germline ends. CDR3 amino acids: CASSLRYNEQFF. The CDR3 nucleotides read TGTGCCAGCAGTTTAAGGTACAATGAGCAGTTCTTC.

This clone was recorded a few times. This chain joins TRBV7-9 and TRBJ2-2; D is uncertain. This CDR3 is 15 amino acids long. CDR1 SEHNR and CDR2 FQNEAQ come from the germline V gene (reference sequence). V lost 2 bases, J lost 4 bases, and 11 bases lay in between. The CDR3 sequence is CASSLISGGTGELFF. In DNA, the CDR3 is TGTGCCAGCAGCTTAATCTCCGGTGGCACCGGGGAGCTGTTTTTT.

The chain uses TRBV5-1 and TRBJ2-7, with 13 bases aligning to TRBD2. With V trimmed by 3 bases and J by 5 bases, 14 bases remained unmatched. CDR1 SGHRS and CDR2 YFSETQ come from the germline V gene. CDR3 length: 18 residues. The CDR3 DNA follows: TGCGCCAGCAGCTCAGGACTAGCGGGAGATTCCGGACCCGACGAGCAGTACTTC. This translates into CASSSGLAGDSGPDEQYF. Together with reference TRBV5-1 and TRBJ2-7, the CDR3 gives the full variable domain: KAGVTQTPRYLIKTRGQQVTLSCSPISGHRSVSWYQQTPGQGLQFLFEYFSETQRNKGNFPGRFSGRQFSNSRSEMNVSTLELGDSALYLCASSSGLAGDSGPDEQYFGPGTRLTVT.

This clone was seen only a few times. V gene TRBV18 combines with J gene TRBJ2-3; D ambiguous. The CDR3 extends over 11 amino acids. V lost 2 bases to trimming and J lost 5 bases, with 2 bases between them. Germline V gene sequence: CDR1 KGHSH, CDR2 LQKENI. Written as DNA, the CDR3 is TGTGCCAGCTCACCAAAAGATACGCAGTATTTT. Its translation is CASSPKDTQYF.

This clone was seen only a few times. The chain carries TRBV7-2 and TRBJ1-2; D is uncertain. The V gene's germline CDR1 is SGHTA and CDR2 FQGNSA. V was shortened by 10 bases and J by 8 bases, with 11 bases between the two germline ends. The CDR3 runs to 10 residues. The CDR3: CATGLGGYTF. CDR3 in DNA: TGTGCCACTGGGTTGGGAGGCTACACCTTC.

Only a few counts were recorded for this clone. This chain links TRBV28 with TRBJ2-3; tentative D call: TRBD2 (5 bases). Deletions cut 3 bases from V and 0 bases from J, with 19 bases between. Germline V gene lookup returns CDR1 MDHEN and CDR2 SYDVKM. The CDR3 runs to 18 residues. CDR3 nucleotides: TGTGCCAGCAGTTTTTCATTTCGGGGATGGGATAGCACAGATACGCAGTATTTT. Translating it yields CASSFSFRGWDSTDTQYF.